This TCR beta chain was captured by sequencing in a study of blood T cell repertoires in COVID-19 (dated by TCRdb to 2020 to 2022). Describing the broader study: Samples covering the acute and convalescent phases of COVID-19 were provided by collaborators in the United States, Italy and Spain. Subjects who had been exposed to COVID-19, were actively infected with it, or had recovered from it provided the deeply sampled blood TCRbeta repertoires that made up the dataset. Where available, HLA class I and class II types were obtained from metadata supplied by the sample provider rather than from assay-based typing. The sample metadata nearly always contained a de-identified subject ID, COVID-19 status, age in years and sex. The samples were drawn from two sources: the first 160 participants of the ongoing ImmuneRACE study, and fewer than 1,500 subjects contributed by 6 global collaborators. The material from the prospective study consisted of cDNA or gDNA derived from T cells, B-cell-depleted T cells, or PBMCs. The repertoires were released in a freely available public database intended as a resource for research on the immune response to SARS-CoV-2. General findings and caveats noted by the study authors: The amount of clinical and demographic metadata varied by source and participant and was provided uncurated.

One collaborating source in Seattle enrolled patients during active infection and followed them longitudinally through the course of disease. Whole blood was collected in K2EDTA tubes by collaborating institutions according to the institutions' own protocols. For TCRbeta analysis, collaborators shipped samples as frozen whole blood, isolated PBMCs, or DNA extracted from either of those sample types. A word on this clone: There is no known antigen for this receptor. No qualities accompany the bases; no much larger clone lies one base away.

The immunoSEQ Assay, a bias-controlled multiplex PCR, was used to amplify TCRbeta CDR3 regions from genomic DNA. Per the authors' processing: The number of nucleated cells in each sample was estimated by amplification of reference gene primers within the assay. To quantify the absolute abundance of each unique TCRbeta CDR3 rearrangement, sequence reads were collapsed and filtered. For each sample, productive Simpson clonality was calculated as the square root of Simpson's diversity index across productive rearrangements. Entries here come from immuneACCESS through TCRdb and include only in-frame sequences with V and J called. Some clones fail to appear in such tables; in the studies checked, an unresolved V gene covers under half of the shortfall, and the cause of the remainder is unknown. The V and J calls and clone size were taken over from that table, and D and trimming were inferred from the DNA. Within this sample are under 450,000 clones, with approximately 88% of them counted one time only. Roughly 12% of the sample belongs to the ten largest clones.

The CDR3 measures 12 amino acids from cysteine to phenylalanine. The CDR3 DNA has 36 bases and is translated from base 1. The junction carries 12 bases between V and J, which are trimmed by 8 bases and 4 bases respectively. The germline V gene (reference sequence) specifies LGHDT as CDR1 and YNNKEL as CDR2. The V gene is TRBV3-1 (or the pseudogene TRBV3-2) and the J gene is TRBJ2-7; tentative D gene TRBD1, with 5 bases matching. The sequence came from a woman aged 50 to 60 with COVID-19, enrolled during active disease. Sequenced input: peripheral blood. The bases read TGTGCCAGCGGGGCGGATTCTTACGAGCAGTACTTC. It translates to CASGADSYEQYF.